The sample holds one count of the clone carrying this TCR beta chain. Its antigen is as yet unknown. These data are taken from a study of CD8 T cells in ankylosing spondylitis. Study-level findings and limits: Disease-linked clones, CD8+, were relatively rare in peripheral blood. Enrichment of disease-linked clones was reportedly significant in matched ankylosing spondylitis synovial fluid. Typical of ankylosing spondylitis blood, it appeared, was a TCR beta motif of eight highly homologous variants. A subset of motif variants has previously been described in the synovial fluid and blood of reactive arthritis.

Libraries for TCR beta were made by quantitative 5'-RACE with molecular barcodes. Using its own MiXCR run on the 5' RACE reads, TCRdb lists one record per CDR3 protein. This table holds approximately 150,000 distinct CDR3 sequences, 15% to 20% found once. The CDR3 extends over 17 amino acids. Between the trimmed V and J ends, which lost 5 bases and 8 bases, there was a span of 22 bases. Germline CDR1 and CDR2: MDHEN and SYDVKM. Sequences were obtained from blood, either unsorted or a sorted T cell fraction (not recorded which). This chain uses TRBV28 with TRBJ1-6; D is undetermined. The TCR was taken from a male donor with ankylosing spondylitis. DNA of the CDR3: TGTGCCAGCAGTCACCCCTTAGAGCAGCTTACTGATTCACCCCTCCACTTT. Translation gives CASSHPLEQLTDSPLHF.